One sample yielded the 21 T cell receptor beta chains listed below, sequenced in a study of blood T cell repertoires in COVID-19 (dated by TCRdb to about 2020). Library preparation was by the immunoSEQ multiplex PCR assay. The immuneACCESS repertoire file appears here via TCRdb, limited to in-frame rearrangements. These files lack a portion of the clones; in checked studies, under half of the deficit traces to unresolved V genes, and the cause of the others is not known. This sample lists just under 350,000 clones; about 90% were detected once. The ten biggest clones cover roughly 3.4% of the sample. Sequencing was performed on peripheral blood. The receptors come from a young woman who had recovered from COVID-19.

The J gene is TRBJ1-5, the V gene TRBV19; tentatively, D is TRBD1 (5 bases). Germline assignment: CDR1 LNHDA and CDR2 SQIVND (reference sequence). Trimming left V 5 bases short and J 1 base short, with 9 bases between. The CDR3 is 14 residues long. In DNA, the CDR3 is TGTGCCAGTAGTCTATCAGGGAGCAATCAGCCCCAGCATTTT. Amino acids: CASSLSGSNQPQHF.

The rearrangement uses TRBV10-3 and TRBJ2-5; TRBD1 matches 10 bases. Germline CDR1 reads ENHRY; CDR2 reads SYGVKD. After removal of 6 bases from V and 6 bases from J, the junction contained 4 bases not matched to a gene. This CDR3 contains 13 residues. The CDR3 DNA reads TGTGCCATCAGCGGGACAGGGGAACAGACCCAGTACTTC. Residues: CAISGTGEQTQYF.

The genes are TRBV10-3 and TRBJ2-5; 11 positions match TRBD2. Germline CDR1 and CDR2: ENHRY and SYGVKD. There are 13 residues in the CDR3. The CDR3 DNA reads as TGTGCGTCCGGGACTAGCGGCCAAGAGACCCAGTACTTC. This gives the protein CASGTSGQETQYF.

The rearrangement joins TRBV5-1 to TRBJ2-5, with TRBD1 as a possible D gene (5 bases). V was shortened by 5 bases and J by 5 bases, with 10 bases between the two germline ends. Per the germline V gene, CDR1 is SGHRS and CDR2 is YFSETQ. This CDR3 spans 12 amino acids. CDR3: CASRRSGETQYF. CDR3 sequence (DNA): TGCGCCAGCAGGAGGTCAGGGGAGACCCAGTACTTC.

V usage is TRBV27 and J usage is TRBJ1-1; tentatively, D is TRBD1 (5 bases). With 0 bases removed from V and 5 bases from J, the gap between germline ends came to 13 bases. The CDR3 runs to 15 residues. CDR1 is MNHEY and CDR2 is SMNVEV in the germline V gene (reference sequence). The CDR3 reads CASSLSGRGWTEAFF. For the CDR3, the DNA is TGTGCCAGCAGTTTATCGGGGAGGGGTTGGACTGAAGCTTTCTTT.

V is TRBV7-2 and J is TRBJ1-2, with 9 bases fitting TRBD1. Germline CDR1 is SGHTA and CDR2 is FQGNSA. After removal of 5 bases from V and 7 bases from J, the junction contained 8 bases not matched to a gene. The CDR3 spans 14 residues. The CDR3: CASSVRTGARGYTF. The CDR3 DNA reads TGTGCCAGCAGCGTTCGGACAGGGGCCCGTGGCTACACCTTC.

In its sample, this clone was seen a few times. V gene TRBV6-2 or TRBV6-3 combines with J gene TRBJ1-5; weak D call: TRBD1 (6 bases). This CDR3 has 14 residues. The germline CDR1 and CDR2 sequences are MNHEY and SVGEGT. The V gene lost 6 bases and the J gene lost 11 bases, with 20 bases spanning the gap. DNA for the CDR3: TGTGCCAGCAGCAAAACCGGGACACCCTCGGCCCAGCATTTT. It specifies CASSKTGTPSAQHF.

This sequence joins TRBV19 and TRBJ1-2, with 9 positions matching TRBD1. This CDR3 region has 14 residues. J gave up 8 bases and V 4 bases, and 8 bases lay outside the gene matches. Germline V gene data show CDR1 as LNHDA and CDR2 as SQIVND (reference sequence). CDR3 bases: TGTGCCAGTAGTACGGACAGGGGTCTCGGGGGCTACACCTTC. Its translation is CASSTDRGLGGYTF.

This CDR3 reads CASSSYPRGLDTEAFF. CDR3 DNA sequence: TGTGCCAGCAGCTCCTACCCCAGGGGGCTCGACACTGAAGCTTTCTTT. The V and J genes are TRBV11-2 and TRBJ1-1; 8 positions agree with TRBD1. CDR1 is SGHAT, CDR2 FQNNGV, per germline. The CDR3 consists of 16 residues. With V trimmed by 4 bases and J by 3 bases, 10 bases remained unmatched.

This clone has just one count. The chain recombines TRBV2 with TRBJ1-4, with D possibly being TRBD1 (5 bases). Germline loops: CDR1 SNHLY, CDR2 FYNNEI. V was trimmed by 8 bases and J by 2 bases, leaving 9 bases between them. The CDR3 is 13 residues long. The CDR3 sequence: CASQRGTNEKLFF. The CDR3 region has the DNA TGTGCCAGCCAGCGGGGGACTAATGAAAAACTGTTTTTT.

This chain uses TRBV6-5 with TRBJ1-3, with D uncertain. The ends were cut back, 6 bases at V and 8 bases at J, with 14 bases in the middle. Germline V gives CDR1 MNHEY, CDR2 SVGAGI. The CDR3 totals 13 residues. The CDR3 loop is CASRRPHEDTIYF. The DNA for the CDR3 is TGTGCCAGCAGGAGGCCCCATGAGGACACCATATATTTT.

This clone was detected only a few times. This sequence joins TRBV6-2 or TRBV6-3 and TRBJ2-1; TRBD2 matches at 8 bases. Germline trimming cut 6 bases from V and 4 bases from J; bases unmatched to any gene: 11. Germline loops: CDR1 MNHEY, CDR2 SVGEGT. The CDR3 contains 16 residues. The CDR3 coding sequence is TGTGCCAGCAGCTTAACACTGACTAGCGCATACAATGAGCAGTTCTTC. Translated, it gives CASSLTLTSAYNEQFF.

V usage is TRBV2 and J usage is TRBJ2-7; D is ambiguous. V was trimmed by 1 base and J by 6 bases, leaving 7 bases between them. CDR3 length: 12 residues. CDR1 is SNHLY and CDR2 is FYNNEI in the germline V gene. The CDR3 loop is CASSEEDSEQYV. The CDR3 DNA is TGTGCCAGCAGTGAAGAAGACTCCGAGCAGTACGTC.

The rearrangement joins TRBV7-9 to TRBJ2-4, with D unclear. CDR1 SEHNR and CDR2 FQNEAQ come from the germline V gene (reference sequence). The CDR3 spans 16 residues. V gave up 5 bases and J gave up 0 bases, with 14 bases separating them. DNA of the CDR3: TGTGCCAGCAGCCCAAACCCCCGACTAGCCAAAAACATTCAGTACTTC. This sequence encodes CASSPNPRLAKNIQYF. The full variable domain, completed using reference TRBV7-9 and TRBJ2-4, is DTGVSQNPRHKITKRGQNVTFRCDPISEHNRLYWYRQTLGQGPEFLTYFQNEAQLEKSRLLSDRFSAERPKGSFSTLEIQRTEQGDSAMYLCASSPNPRLAKNIQYFGAGTRLSVL.

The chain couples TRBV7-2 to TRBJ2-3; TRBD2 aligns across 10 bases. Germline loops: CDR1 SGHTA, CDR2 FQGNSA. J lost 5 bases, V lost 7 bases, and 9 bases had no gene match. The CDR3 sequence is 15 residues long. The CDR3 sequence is CASKSAGLALDTQYF. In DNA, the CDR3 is TGTGCCAGCAAATCCGCGGGACTAGCGTTAGATACGCAGTATTTT.

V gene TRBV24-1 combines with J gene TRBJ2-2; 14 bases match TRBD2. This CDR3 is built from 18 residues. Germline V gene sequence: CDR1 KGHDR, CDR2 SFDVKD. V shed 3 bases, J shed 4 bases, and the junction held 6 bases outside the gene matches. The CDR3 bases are TGTGCCACCAGTGATCCTGGGACTAGCGGGAGTCTCACCGGGGAGCTGTTTTTT. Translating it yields CATSDPGTSGSLTGELFF.

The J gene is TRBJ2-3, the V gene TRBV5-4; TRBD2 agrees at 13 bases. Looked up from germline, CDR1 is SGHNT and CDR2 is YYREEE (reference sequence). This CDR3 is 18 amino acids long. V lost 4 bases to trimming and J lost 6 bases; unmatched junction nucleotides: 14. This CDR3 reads CASSPLPRLAGGPDTQYF. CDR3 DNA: TGTGCCAGCAGCCCCTTACCTAGACTAGCGGGAGGTCCGGATACGCAGTATTTT.

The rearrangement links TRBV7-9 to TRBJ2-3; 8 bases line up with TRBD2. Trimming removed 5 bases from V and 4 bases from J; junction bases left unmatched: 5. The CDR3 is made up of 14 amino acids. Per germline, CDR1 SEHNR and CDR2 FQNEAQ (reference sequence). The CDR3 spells CASSDGRAADTQYF. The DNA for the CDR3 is TGTGCCAGCAGCGACGGGAGGGCGGCAGATACGCAGTATTTT.

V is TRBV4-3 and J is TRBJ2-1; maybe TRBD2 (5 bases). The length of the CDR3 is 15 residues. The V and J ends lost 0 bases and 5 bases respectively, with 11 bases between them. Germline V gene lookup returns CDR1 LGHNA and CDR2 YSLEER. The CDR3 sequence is CASSQDLAPNNEQFF. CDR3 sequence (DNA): TGCGCCAGCAGCCAAGATTTAGCGCCCAACAATGAGCAGTTCTTC.

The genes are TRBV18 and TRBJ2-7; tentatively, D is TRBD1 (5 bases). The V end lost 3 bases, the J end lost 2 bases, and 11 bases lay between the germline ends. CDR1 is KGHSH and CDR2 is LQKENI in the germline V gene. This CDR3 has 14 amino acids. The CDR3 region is CASSPGAFTYEQYV. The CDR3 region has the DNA TGTGCCAGCTCACCTGGGGCCTTCACCTACGAGCAGTACGTC.

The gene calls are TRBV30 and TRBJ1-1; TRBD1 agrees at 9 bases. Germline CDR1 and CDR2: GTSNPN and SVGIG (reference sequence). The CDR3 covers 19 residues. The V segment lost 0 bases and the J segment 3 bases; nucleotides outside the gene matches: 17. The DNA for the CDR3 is TGTGCCTGGAGTGTACGGGACAGGGTTTACAGGTCAGGGGACACTGAAGCTTTCTTT. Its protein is CAWSVRDRVYRSGDTEAFF.